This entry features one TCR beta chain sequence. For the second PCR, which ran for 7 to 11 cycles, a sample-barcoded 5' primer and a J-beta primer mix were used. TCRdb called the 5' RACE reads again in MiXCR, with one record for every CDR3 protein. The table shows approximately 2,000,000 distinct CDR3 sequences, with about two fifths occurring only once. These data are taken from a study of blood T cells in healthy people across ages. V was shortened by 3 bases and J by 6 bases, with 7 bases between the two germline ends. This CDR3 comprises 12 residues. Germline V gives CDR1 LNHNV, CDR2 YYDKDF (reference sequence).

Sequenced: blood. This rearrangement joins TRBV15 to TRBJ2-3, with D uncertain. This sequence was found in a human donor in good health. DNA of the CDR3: TGTGCCACCAGCAGTCCTCGGGATACGCAGTATTTT. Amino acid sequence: CATSSPRDTQYF.